The 30 T cell receptor beta chains below were found in one sample sequenced in a study of vaccination and CD4 T cells after COVID-19. Cultured CD4+ T cell DNA underwent sequencing with the Oncomine TCR Beta short-read assay. Scientists extracted genomic DNA from CD4+ T cells grown in culture. TCRdb reanalysed the PCR reads using MiXCR and keeps one entry per CDR3 protein. The data contain roughly 9,000 distinct CDR3 sequences, 30% to 40% of them singletons. Which antigens these TCRs recognize remains unknown. The sample's treatment: 10-day PBMC culture with coronavirus spike peptide pools or control peptides (ViraFEST assay). Unexposed donor CD4+ T cells predated the COVID-19 pandemic, collected 2011-2018. Sequenced sample: CD4+ T cells from blood, cultured in vitro. The origin of the receptors is a human donor in good health.

The chain joins TRBV19 to TRBJ2-7; TRBD2 is a possible D gene (5 bases). Trimming stripped 4 bases from V and 3 bases from J, with 10 bases between. Germline V gives CDR1 LNHDA, CDR2 SQIVND (reference sequence). The length of the CDR3 is 13 residues. CDR3 in DNA: TGTGCCAGTAGTACAGGACTGAACTACGAGCAGTACTTC. Its translation: CASSTGLNYEQYF.

This clonotype was seen a few times. The V gene is TRBV10-1, the J gene TRBJ1-1; D unresolved. Trimming stripped 4 bases from V and 3 bases from J, with 15 bases between. The length of the CDR3 is 15 residues. Germline CDR1 is WNHNN and CDR2 is SYGVQD (reference sequence). For the CDR3, the DNA is TGCGCCAGCAGTGTTTTGTCGGGCAACCACACTGAAGCTTTCTTT. This codes for CASSVLSGNHTEAFF.

In this sample, this clonotype is medium-sized. The CDR3 DNA follows: TGTGCCAGCAGAGACGGACAGGGTGAAGGTTCACCCCTCCACTTT. It specifies CASRDGQGEGSPLHF. The genes are TRBV6-1 and TRBJ1-6, with 8 bases matching TRBD1. Germline V CDR1 and CDR2: MNHNS, SASEGT. J gave up 9 bases and V 6 bases, and 10 bases lay outside the gene matches. The CDR3 totals 15 residues.

This clonotype turned up a few times. The chain combines TRBV27 with TRBJ1-5; D is possibly TRBD1 (5 bases). V lost 6 bases and J lost 0, with 18 bases in between. CDR1 is MNHEY, CDR2 SMNVEV, per germline (reference sequence). The CDR3 contains 17 residues. The CDR3 loop reads CASSHRLSTHSNQPQHF. The DNA of the CDR3 is TGTGCCAGCAGCCACAGGCTTTCCACTCATAGCAATCAGCCCCAGCATTTT.

Points on this clonotype: The conserved closing phenylalanine or tryptophan is absent in this CDR3, likely reflecting a read error. The CDR3 nucleotides read TGTGCCAGCAGTCCTAGGGCAGGGTCGGCTGGCTACACCCTC. Translated: CASSPRAGSAGYTL. This chain connects TRBV7-2 to TRBJ1-2, with TRBD1 as a possible D gene (5 bases). The V and J ends lost 6 bases and 7 bases respectively, with 18 bases between them. The germline V gene encodes CDR1 SGHTA and CDR2 FQGNSA. The CDR3 has 14 residues.

The chain joins TRBV9 to TRBJ2-5; the D is unclear. Germline V CDR1 and CDR2: SGDLS, YYNGEE. V was cut by 0 bases and J by 5 bases, with 14 bases left in between. CDR3 size: 15 residues. The CDR3 reads CASSVGSSKWETQYF. CDR3 DNA: TGTGCCAGCAGCGTAGGGTCTAGTAAATGGGAGACCCAGTACTTC. Filled out from reference TRBV9 and TRBJ2-5, the complete variable domain reads DSGVTQTPKHLITATGQRVTLRCSPRSGDLSVYWYQQSLDQGLQFLIQYYNGEERAKGNILERFSAQQFPDLHSELNLSSLELGDSALYFCASSVGSSKWETQYFGPGTRLLVL.

The chain is built from TRBV7-2 and TRBJ1-3; D call uncertain. The CDR3 sequence is 16 residues long. Germline CDR1 and CDR2: SGHTA and FQGNSA. The V end lost 0 bases, the J end lost 0 bases, and 9 bases lay between the germline ends. Here the CDR3 reads CASSLAGTSSGNTIYF. The CDR3 DNA reads TGTGCCAGCAGCTTAGCCGGAACTTCCTCTGGAAACACCATATATTTT.

The CDR3 nucleotides read TGTGCCAGCAGCACGGAGGGGGACAGCTCCTACGAGCAGTACTTC. Translating it yields CASSTEGDSSYEQYF. V and J are TRBV28 and TRBJ2-7, with a possible D match to TRBD1 (7 bases). This CDR3 contains 15 residues. Germline V gene lookup returns CDR1 MDHEN and CDR2 SYDVKM. The V gene lost 6 bases and the J gene lost 0 bases, with 15 bases spanning the gap.

This chain connects TRBV29-1 to TRBJ1-2; perhaps TRBD1 as D (5 bases). V dropped 3 bases and J dropped 5 bases, with 13 bases sitting between them. This CDR3 region has 13 residues. Germline V gene sequence: CDR1 SQVTM, CDR2 ANQGSEA. CDR3 region: CSVERGSYYGYTF. The CDR3 DNA reads as TGCAGCGTTGAGCGGGGGAGTTATTATGGCTACACCTTC.

The chain combines TRBV9 with TRBJ1-1; a weak D match, TRBD1 (5 bases). The CDR3 is 14 residues long. Between the trimmed V and J ends, which lost 5 bases and 5 bases, there was a span of 16 bases. Germline assignment: CDR1 SGDLS and CDR2 YYNGEE. CDR3 in amino acids: CASSPSGRETEAFF. As DNA, the CDR3 is TGTGCCAGCAGTCCTTCAGGGCGAGAAACTGAAGCTTTCTTT.

The V call is TRBV7-2, the J call TRBJ1-5, with D perhaps matching TRBD1 (5 bases). Deletions cut 8 bases from V and 4 bases from J, with 12 bases between. There are 13 residues in the CDR3. The germline V gene has CDR1 SGHTA and CDR2 FQGNSA. DNA of the CDR3: TGTGCCAGCCGCGGCGGGACTAATCAGCCCCAGCATTTT. Translating it yields CASRGGTNQPQHF.

J is TRBJ2-7 and V is TRBV7-2, with 8 bases aligning to TRBD2. CDR1 is SGHTA, CDR2 FQGNSA, per germline. The J segment lost 3 bases and the V segment lost 3 bases, leaving 7 bases of the junction unmatched. CDR3 size: 15 residues. CDR3 region: CASSLEGLVGYEQYF. CDR3 coding DNA: TGTGCCAGCAGCTTGGAGGGACTAGTGGGCTACGAGCAGTACTTC.

This chain uses TRBV6-1 with TRBJ1-5; D uncertain. Germline loops: CDR1 MNHNS, CDR2 SASEGT. The length of the CDR3 is 13 residues. Trimming stripped 6 bases from V and 8 bases from J, with 14 bases between. CDR3 in amino acids: CASSADGWKPQHF. In DNA form, the CDR3 reads TGTGCCAGCAGCGCCGACGGATGGAAGCCCCAGCATTTT.

This clonotype was found a few times. This chain's CDR3 is CASSYARDIVGEQYF. CDR3 nucleotides: TGTGCCAGCAGTTACGCCCGGGACATAGTCGGCGAGCAGTACTTC. The rearrangement links TRBV6-2 or TRBV6-3 to TRBJ2-7, with a tentative D call TRBD1 (6 bases). Germline V gives CDR1 MNHEY, CDR2 SVGEGT. CDR3 size: 15 residues. V lost 2 bases and J 6 bases, leaving 17 bases between the germline ends.

J is TRBJ1-5 and V is TRBV18; D remains unclear. CDR1 is KGHSH and CDR2 is LQKENI in the germline V gene. V was pared by 4 bases and J by 4 bases, with 20 bases between. The CDR3 is 17 amino acids. The CDR3 nucleotides are TGTGCCAGCTCACTCAAATGGGGTGGGCAGGCAAATCAGCCCCAGCATTTT. This codes for CASSLKWGGQANQPQHF.

The rearrangement links TRBV29-1 to TRBJ2-5; no firm D call. This CDR3 spans 12 amino acids. Germline CDR1 and CDR2: SQVTM and ANQGSEA. V lost 6 bases and J lost 5, with 13 bases in between. CDR3 nucleotides: TGCAGCGTGAGGTCAGGCCAGGAGACCCAGTACTTC. It encodes CSVRSGQETQYF.

V is TRBV7-3 and J is TRBJ2-2; 7 bases are shared with TRBD1. Unmatched junction bases numbered 4, after V lost 5 bases and J lost 7 bases. The CDR3 has 13 amino acids. Germline CDR1 and CDR2: SGHTA and FQGTGA. The CDR3 region has the DNA TGTGCCAGCAGCACGTCAGGGGGCGGGGAGCTGTTTTTT. Its protein is CASSTSGGGELFF.

The gene calls are TRBV6-5 and TRBJ2-5; possible D gene TRBD1, 5 bases. Germline V gene sequence: CDR1 MNHEY, CDR2 SVGAGI. The CDR3 length is 13 residues. Trimming cost V 4 bases and J 2 bases, with 8 bases left between them. The CDR3 here is CASSSDSQETQYF. The CDR3 region has the DNA TGTGCCAGCAGTTCCGACAGTCAAGAGACCCAGTACTTC.

This clonotype was counted between two and nine times. The chain combines TRBV6-5 with TRBJ2-4, with TRBD1 matching over 9 bases. CDR3 size: 16 residues. Trimming removed 4 bases from V and 0 bases from J; junction bases left unmatched: 4. Germline-derived CDR1 and CDR2 are MNHEY and SVGAGI. CDR3 in DNA: TGTGCCAGCAGTTCACAGGGGGCGGCAGCCAAAAACATTCAGTACTTC. Translating it yields CASSSQGAAAKNIQYF.

This clonotype was counted between two and nine times. V gene TRBV28 combines with J gene TRBJ1-1; 8 bases map to TRBD1. Germline V lookup: CDR1 MDHEN, CDR2 SYDVKM. This CDR3 comprises 15 residues. V was pared by 5 bases and J by 3 bases, with 8 bases of the junction left unmatched. The CDR3 DNA is TGTGCCAGCAGTCGGTTACAGGGGGTGTACACTGAAGCTTTCTTT. Translation gives CASSRLQGVYTEAFF.

In its sample, this clonotype was seen a few times. The chain carries TRBV12-3 or TRBV12-4 and TRBJ2-2, with D possibly being TRBD2 (5 bases). Trimming pared 3 bases from V and 0 bases from J, leaving 11 bases between. The CDR3 is 16 residues long. Written as DNA, the CDR3 is TGTGCCAGCAGTTTGGGAAGAGGGTCGAACACCGGGGAGCTGTTTTTT. Protein product: CASSLGRGSNTGELFF.

The chain uses TRBV9 and TRBJ2-5, with 10 bases matching TRBD2. Germline CDR1 and CDR2: SGDLS and YYNGEE. The CDR3 spans 15 residues. V was pared by 1 base and J by 3 bases, with 3 bases of the junction left unmatched. The CDR3 loop reads CASSVRAGGKETQYF. CDR3 nucleotides: TGTGCCAGCAGCGTAAGAGCGGGAGGGAAAGAGACCCAGTACTTC.

The table lists this clonotype with a few counts. The gene calls are TRBV20-1 and TRBJ1-3; D possibly corresponds to TRBD1 (6 bases). Between the trimmed V and J ends, which lost 2 bases and 3 bases, there was a span of 11 bases. The CDR3 runs 14 residues. Germline lookup yields CDR1 DFQATT and CDR2 SNEGSKA (reference sequence). This CDR3 reads CSARFPGDGNTIYF. CDR3 in DNA: TGCAGTGCTAGATTCCCAGGGGATGGAAACACCATATATTTT.

The chain has TRBV12-3 or TRBV12-4 and TRBJ2-2; D is possibly TRBD1 or TRBD2 (5 bases each). V was pared by 2 bases and J by 2 bases, with 15 bases between. This CDR3 is built from 17 residues. DNA for the CDR3: TGTGCCAGCAGTTTAAGGTTTGGGACCTTCAACACCGGGGAGCTGTTTTTT. This gives the protein CASSLRFGTFNTGELFF.

As DNA, the CDR3 is TGTGCCAGCAGTTACTCGCCAGAGATATACGAGCAGTACTTC. It encodes CASSYSPEIYEQYF. The chain has TRBV6-5 and TRBJ2-7; D is undetermined. This CDR3 comprises 14 residues. Germline assignment: CDR1 MNHEY and CDR2 SVGAGI. V lost 0 bases, J lost 4 bases, and 10 bases lay in between.

The gene calls are TRBV27 and TRBJ2-1; D might be TRBD2 (5 bases). From germline, CDR1 is MNHEY and CDR2 SMNVEV (reference sequence). This CDR3 comprises 15 residues. The germline V and J ends were trimmed by 6 bases and 4 bases, with 16 bases remaining between them. The CDR3 DNA sequence: TGTGCCAGCAGGGTTAGCGCACCATCTTACAATGAGCAGTTCTTC. Its translation: CASRVSAPSYNEQFF.

The CDR3 DNA sequence: TGTGCCAGCAGGGGGTCCTACGAGCAGTACTTC. Translation: CASRGSYEQYF. This chain uses TRBV7-2 with TRBJ2-7; D not resolved. Germline V gives CDR1 SGHTA, CDR2 FQGNSA. The CDR3 extends over 11 amino acids. Trimming took off 6 bases at V and 1 base at J, with 4 bases between the two ends.

The table lists this clonotype with a few counts. This chain uses TRBV27 with TRBJ2-1; D gene unclear. V lost 0 bases and J 5 bases, leaving 8 bases between the germline ends. There are 14 residues in the CDR3. CDR1 is MNHEY, CDR2 SMNVEV, per germline (reference sequence). CDR3 in DNA: TGTGCCAGCAGTTTATCCGTGGGAAACAATGAGCAGTTCTTC. Its protein product is CASSLSVGNNEQFF.

The chain combines TRBV27 with TRBJ1-2; D gene ambiguous. This CDR3 region has 14 residues. Trimming pared 6 bases from V and 4 bases from J, leaving 15 bases between. Germline V gene sequence: CDR1 MNHEY, CDR2 SMNVEV (reference sequence). For the CDR3, the DNA is TGTGCCAGCAGCCCCGACCGGGTCCTCTATGGCTACACCTTC. Amino acids: CASSPDRVLYGYTF.

The V gene is TRBV19, the J gene TRBJ2-7, with 8 bases identical to TRBD1. The CDR3 has 13 amino acids. Per the germline V gene, CDR1 is LNHDA and CDR2 is SQIVND (reference sequence). Trimming took 5 bases from V and 7 from J; bases not matched to a gene: 7. CDR3 region: CASSAQGAREQYF. The CDR3 coding sequence is TGTGCCAGTAGTGCTCAGGGGGCAAGAGAGCAGTACTTC. Together with reference TRBV19 and TRBJ2-7, the CDR3 gives the full variable domain: DGGITQSPKYLFRKEGQNVTLSCEQNLNHDAMYWYRQDPGQGLRLIYYSQIVNDFQKGDIAEGYSVSREKKESFPLTVTSAQKNPTAFYLCASSAQGAREQYFGPGTRLTVT.